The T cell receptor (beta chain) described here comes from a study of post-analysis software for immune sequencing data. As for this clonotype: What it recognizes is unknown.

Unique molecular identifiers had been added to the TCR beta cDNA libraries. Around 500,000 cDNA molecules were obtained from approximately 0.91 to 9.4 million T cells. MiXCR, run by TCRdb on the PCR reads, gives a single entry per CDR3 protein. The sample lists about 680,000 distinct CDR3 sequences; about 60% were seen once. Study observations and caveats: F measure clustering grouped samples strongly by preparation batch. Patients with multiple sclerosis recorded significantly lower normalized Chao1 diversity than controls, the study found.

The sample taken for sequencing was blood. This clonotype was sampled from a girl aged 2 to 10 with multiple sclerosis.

This chain's CDR3 is CSSMRGGNEQFF. CDR3 bases: TGCAGCTCCATGAGAGGGGGGAATGAGCAGTTCTTC. V gene TRBV29-1 combines with J gene TRBJ2-1, with D possibly being TRBD1 or TRBD2 (6 bases each). Trimming cost V 8 bases and J 7 bases, with 15 bases left between them. Germline CDR1 SQVTM, CDR2 ANQGSEA. The CDR3 has 12 amino acids.